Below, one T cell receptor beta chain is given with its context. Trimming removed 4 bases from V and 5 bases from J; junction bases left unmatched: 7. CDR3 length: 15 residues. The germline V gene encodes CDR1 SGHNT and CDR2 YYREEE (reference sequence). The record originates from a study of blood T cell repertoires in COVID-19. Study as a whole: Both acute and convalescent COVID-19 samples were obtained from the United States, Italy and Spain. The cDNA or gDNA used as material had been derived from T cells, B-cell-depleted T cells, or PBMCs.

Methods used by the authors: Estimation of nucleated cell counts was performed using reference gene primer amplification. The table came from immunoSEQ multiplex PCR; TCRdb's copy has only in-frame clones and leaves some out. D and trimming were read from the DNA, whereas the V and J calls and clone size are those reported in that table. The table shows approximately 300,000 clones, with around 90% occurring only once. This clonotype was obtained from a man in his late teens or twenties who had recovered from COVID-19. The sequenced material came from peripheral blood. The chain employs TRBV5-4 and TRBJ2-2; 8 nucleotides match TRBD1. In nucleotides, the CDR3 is TGTGCCAGCAGCAAGACAGGGGTCAGGACCGGGGAGCTGTTTTTT. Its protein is CASSKTGVRTGELFF. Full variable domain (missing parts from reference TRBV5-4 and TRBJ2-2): ETGVTQSPTHLIKTRGQQVTLRCSSQSGHNTVSWYQQALGQGPQFIFQYYREEENGRGNFPPRFSGLQFPNYSSELNVNALELDDSALYLCASSKTGVRTGELFFGEGSRLTVL.